The source of this T cell receptor (beta chain) is a study of blood T cell repertoires in COVID-19. About the study: Whether acute or convalescent, the COVID-19 samples came from the United States, Italy and Spain. The analysed material was cDNA or gDNA that came from T cells, B-cell-depleted T cells, or PBMCs.

Germline CDR1 and CDR2: WNHNN and SYGVQD (reference sequence). There are 14 residues in the CDR3. After removal of 8 bases from V and 9 bases from J, the junction contained 13 bases not matched to a gene. Study processing details: Amplification of reference gene primers provided the estimated nucleated cell counts. Sequenced by immunoSEQ multiplex PCR; TCRdb stores in-frame clones only, minus some. V and J calls and clone size are copied from that table; D and trimming were computed from the DNA. The repertoire holds approximately 230,000 clones, with around 83% as singletons. This chain uses TRBV10-1 with TRBJ2-3, with 8 bases that match TRBD1. Sequenced sample: peripheral blood. This sequence was found in a man of 80 years or more with acute or convalescent COVID-19. CDR3 amino acids: CASSWDRRQGTQYF. The CDR3, as DNA: TGCGCCAGCTCTTGGGACAGGCGACAAGGGACGCAGTATTTT.